This T cell receptor (beta chain) was observed in a study of beta chain features in type 1 diabetes (dated by TCRdb to 2016 to 2018). Broadly, across the study: Mean age, gender distribution, total cell number and subset yield did not differ between patients and healthy donors. A total of approximately 99,000,000 sorted cells were examined across all samples, and RNA yield correlated strongly with the number of cells per subset. The study compared the TCRB repertoires of sorted circulating CD4+ T cell subsets in recently diagnosed type 1 diabetes patients with those in matched healthy donors. Naive and central memory subsets were obtained from all 30 or so donors, but regulatory and stem cell-like memory subsets were isolated from only 8 patients and about 8 healthy donors.

What the research found in general, with its limitations: Patients with type 1 diabetes made fewer insertions and deleted more nucleotides at VDJ recombination sites, implying thymic rearrangement abnormalities. In all four CD4+ subsets, TCRB CDR3 length was moderately but significantly shorter in type 1 diabetes patients. Naive, central memory and regulatory TCRB repertoires appeared to be more alike among patients than among healthy donors. HLA sub-analyses involved small numbers of individuals, so any influence of HLA type on TCRB rearrangement remained unresolved. Because cDNA was sequenced instead of genomic DNA, activated cells with high expression could be over-represented, although the groups did not differ in activation or CD3 levels. Shorter templates might be favored by PCR, yet because patient and control samples were amplified and corrected together, any such skew would affect both groups equally.

Each donor gave one peripheral blood draw, approximately 0.11 L on average, collected into heparinised tubes. Using a panel that included CD45RO, CCR7, CD25, CD127, CD95 and CD27, naive, central memory, regulatory and stem cell-like memory CD4+ T cells were sorted on a BD FACSAria II. Purity was above 95% for every sorted population. PBMCs were separated immediately by Lymphoprep density gradient centrifugation and were stained directly, without being cultured. To minimize batch effects, samples were stained and sorted in pairs, one healthy donor with one patient per experiment. Between the V and J ends, shortened by 2 bases and 2 bases respectively, the junction contains 14 bases. CDR1 and CDR2 are drawn from the germline V gene (reference sequence): GTSNPN, SVGIG. The CDR3 holds 15 amino acids from the cysteine to the phenylalanine. Of all the DNA, just the CDR3 is kept, 45 bases in frame from base 1.

To note about this clone: No antigen is known for it. Base qualities are not recorded, but no much larger clone differs from it by a single base.

The High Capacity cDNA Reverse Transcription Kit was used to reverse transcribe all of the isolated RNA, meaning that expressed TCRB transcripts were what got sequenced. Naive, central memory and regulatory T cell samples underwent deep immunoSEQ sequencing, averaging approximately 3.5 million total reads per sample. After sorted cells were lysed in RLT buffer, RNA was extracted with DNase-treated RNeasy Micro or Mini kits, with the choice depending on cell number. Each cell subset was processed on its own to prevent cross-contamination, while patient and healthy donor samples were processed together. Using the immunoSEQ multiplex PCR, TCRB sequences were amplified from cDNA into 87-bp fragments spanning the CDR3 region. The amplicons were sequenced using the Illumina HiSeq platform. In the authors' own workflow: Synthetic template baselines were used to correct PCR bias computationally, reads within Hamming distance 2 were collapsed together, and singletons that could not be merged were discarded. By aligning reads against IMGT, V, D and J genes, CDR3 length, and insertions or deletions at six rearrangement sites were assigned. Within each subset, clonotype counts were normalized to sorted cell number, after which true diversity and Gini coefficients were computed with the tcR R package. Repertoire sharing was quantified using the overlap coefficient calculated on TCRB nucleotide sequences. Out-of-frame TCRB sequences from naive cells were analyzed as a proxy for the pre-selection repertoire. Held by TCRdb, this immuneACCESS table contains in-frame sequences only and omits some clones. Under half of the omission traces to an unresolved V gene where checked; the cause of the rest is unknown. V, J and clone size reflect that table, while D and trimming were determined from the DNA. The sample table contains roughly 250,000 clones; only one count was recorded for roughly 21% of them. Jointly, the top ten make up 0.028% of the sample.

The sequence came from a woman in her forties with type 1 diabetes. Rearrangement joined TRBV30 to TRBJ2-3; D gene: possibly TRBD1, on 6 matching bases. The sequenced material came from naive CD4+ T cells from blood. The label giving this sample's cell subset or site can be read as: true naive CD4+ T cells. The sequenced DNA: TGTGCCTGGAGTCCAAGGACAGTTAACACAGATACGCAGTATTTT. It codes for CAWSPRTVNTDTQYF.